This T cell receptor beta chain came from a study of blood T cell repertoires in COVID-19. Study-wide background: Some COVID-19 samples were acute and others convalescent; all came from the United States, Italy and Spain. Sources were T cells, B-cell-depleted T cells, or PBMCs; the material itself was cDNA or gDNA.

Germline CDR1 reads MRHNA; CDR2 reads SNTAGT. V was pared by 3 bases and J by 0 bases, with 12 bases between. The CDR3 covers 16 residues. Per the original data handling: The authors estimated nucleated cell counts from reference gene primer amplification. The table came from immunoSEQ multiplex PCR; TCRdb's copy has only in-frame clones and leaves some out. V and J calls and clone size follow that table, whereas D and trimming were derived from the DNA. The profile shows under 75,000 clones, approximately 80% of them singletons. The sequenced material came from peripheral blood. This receptor was identified in a woman older than 75 with active or convalescent COVID-19. This rearrangement joins TRBV6-4 to TRBJ1-3, with D tentatively TRBD1 (5 bases). The CDR3 nucleotides read TGTGCCAGCAGTGATGGAGACAGCGTCTCTGGAAACACCATATATTTT. Protein: CASSDGDSVSGNTIYF.